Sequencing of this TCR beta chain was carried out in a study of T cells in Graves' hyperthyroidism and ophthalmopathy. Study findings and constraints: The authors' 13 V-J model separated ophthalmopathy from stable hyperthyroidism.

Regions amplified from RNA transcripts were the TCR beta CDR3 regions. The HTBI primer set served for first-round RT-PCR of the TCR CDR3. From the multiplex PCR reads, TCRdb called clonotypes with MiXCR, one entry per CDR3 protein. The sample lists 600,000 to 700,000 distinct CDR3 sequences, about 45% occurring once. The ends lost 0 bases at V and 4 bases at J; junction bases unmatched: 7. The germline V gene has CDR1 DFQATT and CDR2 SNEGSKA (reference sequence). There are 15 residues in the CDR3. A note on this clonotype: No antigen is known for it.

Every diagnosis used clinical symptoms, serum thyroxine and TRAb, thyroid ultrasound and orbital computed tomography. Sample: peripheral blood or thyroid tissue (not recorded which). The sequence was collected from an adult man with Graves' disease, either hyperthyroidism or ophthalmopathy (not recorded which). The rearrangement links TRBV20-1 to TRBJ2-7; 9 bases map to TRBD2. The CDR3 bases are TGCAGTGCTAGAGATATGGCTAGCGGGATTTACGAGCAGTACTTC. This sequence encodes CSARDMASGIYEQYF.